This is a list of T cell receptor beta chains from one sample in a study of cytomegalovirus exposure and HLA in healthy donors. TCRdb's table, derived via immunoSEQ multiplex PCR, lists solely in-frame clones and lacks some. Among some 150,000 clones listed, around 80% were seen once. The source material was PBMCs. The origin of the receptors is a female donor in good health and CMV-seronegative. The CDR3 runs from the conserved cysteine through the conserved F or W. The order of the fields is CDR3 length, V gene, J gene, D gene, clone size, CDR3 protein, CDR3 DNA. A D gene is named only where the DNA matches it firmly. The size field is filled for only some rows; it gives once, few, many or a size class.

len: 12
v_gene: TRBV6-4
j_gene: TRBJ2-1
d_gene: NA
abundance: NA
CDR3aa: CASSDGTGEQFF
CDR3nt: TGTGCCAGCAGTGATGGGACTGGGGAGCAGTTCTTC

len: 15
v_gene: TRBV2
j_gene: TRBJ2-5
d_gene: NA
abundance: few
CDR3aa: CASSEWGDSQETQYF
CDR3nt: TGTGCCAGCAGTGAATGGGGGGACAGTCAAGAGACCCAGTACTTC

len: 14
v_gene: TRBV5-1
j_gene: TRBJ2-1
d_gene: NA
abundance: NA
CDR3aa: CASSLEQVYNEQFF
CDR3nt: TGCGCCAGCAGCTTGGAACAAGTCTACAATGAGCAGTTCTTC

len: 13
v_gene: TRBV6-5
j_gene: TRBJ2-5
d_gene: TRBD1
abundance: NA
CDR3aa: CASSTGGRETQYF
CDR3nt: TGTGCCAGCAGTACAGGGGGGCGAGAGACCCAGTACTTC

len: 16
v_gene: TRBV10-3
j_gene: TRBJ2-5
d_gene: TRBD2
abundance: NA
CDR3aa: CAISPSPGLAEETQYF
CDR3nt: TGTGCCATCAGTCCTTCGCCGGGACTAGCGGAAGAGACCCAGTACTTC

len: 14
v_gene: TRBV19
j_gene: TRBJ1-4
d_gene: NA
abundance: NA
CDR3aa: CASSTPGLNEKLFF
CDR3nt: TGTGCCAGTAGTACGCCGGGACTTAATGAAAAACTGTTTTTT

len: 16
v_gene: TRBV29-1
j_gene: TRBJ2-1
d_gene: TRBD2
abundance: few
CDR3aa: CSVVTSASYSYNEQFF
CDR3nt: TGCAGCGTGGTGACTAGCGCGTCGTACTCCTACAATGAGCAGTTCTTC

len: 14
v_gene: TRBV10-3
j_gene: TRBJ2-7
d_gene: NA
abundance: NA
CDR3aa: CAISESNRISEQYF
CDR3nt: TGTGCCATCAGTGAGTCTAACAGGATCTCCGAGCAGTACTTC

len: 16
v_gene: TRBV12-5
j_gene: TRBJ2-3
d_gene: NA
abundance: NA
CDR3aa: CASGLVDWGISSTQYF
CDR3nt: TGTGCTAGTGGTTTGGTCGATTGGGGCATCTCCTCTACGCAGTATTTT

len: 15
v_gene: TRBV2
j_gene: TRBJ2-7
d_gene: TRBD1
abundance: NA
CDR3aa: CASSGLRQGLYEQYF
CDR3nt: TGTGCCAGCAGTGGTCTGAGACAGGGGCTCTACGAGCAGTACTTC

len: 17
v_gene: TRBV13
j_gene: TRBJ2-5
d_gene: NA
abundance: NA
CDR3aa: CASSLITARGRAGTQYF
CDR3nt: TGTGCCAGCAGCTTAATCACAGCTCGGGGAAGGGCGGGGACCCAGTACTTC

len: 14
v_gene: TRBV19
j_gene: TRBJ1-1
d_gene: NA
abundance: NA
CDR3aa: CASSTVRQNTEAFF
CDR3nt: TGTGCCAGTAGTACGGTCAGACAGAACACTGAAGCTTTCTTT

len: 14
v_gene: TRBV27
j_gene: TRBJ2-7
d_gene: NA
abundance: NA
CDR3aa: CASSPYRDSYEQYF
CDR3nt: TGTGCCAGCAGCCCTTACAGGGATTCCTACGAGCAGTACTTC

len: 14
v_gene: TRBV27
j_gene: TRBJ1-5
d_gene: TRBD1
abundance: NA
CDR3aa: CASSTRTGDQPQHF
CDR3nt: TGTGCCAGCAGCACCAGGACAGGGGATCAGCCCCAGCATTTT

len: 16
v_gene: TRBV28
j_gene: TRBJ2-1
d_gene: NA
abundance: once
CDR3aa: CASRRYRVGSYNEQFF
CDR3nt: TGTGCCAGCAGGCGATACAGGGTTGGGTCCTACAATGAGCAGTTCTTC

len: 20
v_gene: TRBV21-1
j_gene: TRBJ1-5
d_gene: NA
abundance: NA
CDR3aa: CASSKDAPHRGKIDNQPQHF
CDR3nt: TGTGCCAGCAGCAAAGACGCACCCCACAGGGGTAAAATCGACAATCAGCCCCAGCATTTT

len: 14
v_gene: TRBV29-1
j_gene: TRBJ2-5
d_gene: NA
abundance: NA
CDR3aa: CSVGPGRSQETQYF
CDR3nt: TGCAGCGTTGGCCCGGGTCGATCTCAAGAGACCCAGTACTTC

len: 14
v_gene: TRBV5-1
j_gene: TRBJ1-1
d_gene: NA
abundance: NA
CDR3aa: CASSPRRENTEAFF
CDR3nt: TGCGCCAGCAGCCCCCGCAGGGAAAACACTGAAGCTTTCTTT

len: 15
v_gene: TRBV6-5
j_gene: TRBJ1-1
d_gene: NA
abundance: NA
CDR3aa: CASSLGPSGSTEAFF
CDR3nt: TGTGCCAGCAGTCTGGGCCCCTCGGGGAGTACTGAAGCTTTCTTT

len: 14
v_gene: TRBV6-1
j_gene: TRBJ2-7
d_gene: NA
abundance: NA
CDR3aa: CASSELWSSYEQYF
CDR3nt: TGTGCCAGCAGTGAGCTGTGGAGTTCCTACGAGCAGTACTTC

len: 15
v_gene: TRBV6-5
j_gene: TRBJ2-1
d_gene: TRBD1
abundance: few
CDR3aa: CASSYTDDRGQKKFF
CDR3nt: TGTGCCAGCAGTTACACGGACGACAGGGGTCAGAAGAAGTTCTTC

len: 18
v_gene: TRBV4-1
j_gene: TRBJ2-1
d_gene: NA
abundance: NA
CDR3aa: CASSQGPSGHLGRNEQFF
CDR3nt: TGCGCCAGCAGCCAAGGACCCTCGGGACATTTGGGTCGCAATGAGCAGTTCTTC

len: 13
v_gene: TRBV15
j_gene: TRBJ2-1
d_gene: TRBD2
abundance: NA
CDR3aa: CATAAGDYNEQFF
CDR3nt: TGTGCCACTGCGGCGGGAGACTACAATGAGCAGTTCTTC

len: 14
v_gene: TRBV4-1
j_gene: TRBJ2-2
d_gene: NA
abundance: NA
CDR3aa: CASSQEREYGELFF
CDR3nt: TGCGCCAGCAGCCAGGAACGGGAGTACGGGGAGCTGTTTTTT

len: 16
v_gene: TRBV2
j_gene: TRBJ1-4
d_gene: NA
abundance: NA
CDR3aa: CASRDRTRATNEKLFF
CDR3nt: TGTGCCAGCAGAGATAGGACACGTGCAACTAATGAAAAACTGTTTTTT

len: 16
v_gene: TRBV28
j_gene: TRBJ2-5
d_gene: TRBD2
abundance: NA
CDR3aa: CASSLLAGSSQETQYF
CDR3nt: TGTGCCAGCAGTTTGCTAGCGGGGAGCTCCCAAGAGACCCAGTACTTC

len: 15
v_gene: TRBV4-2
j_gene: TRBJ1-3
d_gene: TRBD1
abundance: NA
CDR3aa: CASSQIGQGRLTIYF
CDR3nt: TGTGCCAGCAGCCAAATAGGACAGGGAAGGCTAACCATATATTTT

len: 14
v_gene: TRBV27
j_gene: TRBJ1-1
d_gene: NA
abundance: NA
CDR3aa: CASSQRPGGTEAFF
CDR3nt: TGTGCCAGCAGTCAACGACCGGGAGGCACTGAAGCTTTCTTT

len: 13
v_gene: TRBV10-3
j_gene: TRBJ2-5
d_gene: NA
abundance: NA
CDR3aa: CAISVGSGETQYF
CDR3nt: TGTGCCATCAGTGTCGGGTCAGGGGAGACCCAGTACTTC

len: 15
v_gene: TRBV29-1
j_gene: TRBJ2-1
d_gene: TRBD1
abundance: NA
CDR3aa: CSVVTGQGPYNEQFF
CDR3nt: TGCAGCGTAGTTACGGGACAGGGCCCCTACAATGAGCAGTTCTTC

len: 12
v_gene: TRBV28
j_gene: TRBJ1-1
d_gene: NA
abundance: NA
CDR3aa: CASSLPSTEAFF
CDR3nt: TGTGCCAGCAGTTTACCTTCCACTGAAGCTTTCTTT

len: 16
v_gene: TRBV6-1
j_gene: TRBJ1-3
d_gene: NA
abundance: NA
CDR3aa: CASSDGGTVSGNTIYF
CDR3nt: TGTGCCAGCAGTGACGGGGGTACTGTCTCTGGAAACACCATATATTTT

len: 16
v_gene: TRBV5-1
j_gene: TRBJ2-1
d_gene: NA
abundance: NA
CDR3aa: CASSLGPGESYNEQFF
CDR3nt: TGCGCCAGCAGCTTGGGGCCGGGAGAGTCCTACAATGAGCAGTTCTTC

len: 14
v_gene: TRBV30
j_gene: TRBJ2-7
d_gene: NA
abundance: NA
CDR3aa: CAWSLERGNYEQYF
CDR3nt: TGTGCCTGGAGCCTCGAGAGGGGGAACTACGAGCAGTACTTC

len: 14
v_gene: TRBV13
j_gene: TRBJ2-5
d_gene: NA
abundance: NA
CDR3aa: CASSLVPGRETQYF
CDR3nt: TGTGCCAGCAGCTTAGTCCCTGGCCGAGAGACCCAGTACTTC

len: 13
v_gene: TRBV30
j_gene: TRBJ1-4
d_gene: TRBD1
abundance: NA
CDR3aa: CASGQVPNEKLFF
CDR3nt: TGTGCCTCCGGACAGGTACCCAATGAAAAACTGTTTTTT

len: 15
v_gene: TRBV6-5
j_gene: TRBJ2-5
d_gene: NA
abundance: NA
CDR3aa: CASSQLESGRETQYF
CDR3nt: TGTGCCAGCAGTCAGCTCGAGAGCGGTCGGGAGACCCAGTACTTC

len: 14
v_gene: TRBV2
j_gene: TRBJ2-5
d_gene: TRBD1
abundance: few
CDR3aa: CASSPGTAQETQYF
CDR3nt: TGTGCCAGCAGTCCCGGGACAGCGCAAGAGACCCAGTACTTC

len: 18
v_gene: TRBV30
j_gene: TRBJ2-2
d_gene: TRBD2
abundance: once
CDR3aa: CALSSGLAGAVDTGELFF
CDR3nt: TGTGCCTTAAGCTCTGGACTAGCGGGAGCCGTCGACACCGGGGAGCTGTTTTTT

len: 15
v_gene: TRBV9
j_gene: TRBJ2-7
d_gene: NA
abundance: once
CDR3aa: CASSVEPQSIYEQYF
CDR3nt: TGTGCCAGCAGCGTAGAACCACAGAGTATCTACGAGCAGTACTTC

len: 15
v_gene: TRBV29-1
j_gene: TRBJ1-2
d_gene: NA
abundance: NA
CDR3aa: CSVQRAGPTNYGYTF
CDR3nt: TGCAGCGTACAAAGGGCGGGACCTACTAACTATGGCTACACCTTC

len: 14
v_gene: TRBV10-2
j_gene: TRBJ2-5
d_gene: NA
abundance: NA
CDR3aa: CASSGQGTQETQYF
CDR3nt: TGCGCCAGCAGTGGGCAGGGGACCCAAGAGACCCAGTACTTC

len: 13
v_gene: TRBV5-1
j_gene: TRBJ2-7
d_gene: NA
abundance: NA
CDR3aa: CASSLVGGYEQYF
CDR3nt: TGCGCCAGCAGCTTGGTTGGAGGCTACGAGCAGTACTTC

len: 18
v_gene: TRBV4-1
j_gene: TRBJ2-6
d_gene: TRBD1
abundance: NA
CDR3aa: CASSLRDRTSSGANVLTF
CDR3nt: TGCGCCAGCAGCCTACGGGACAGGACGAGCTCTGGGGCCAACGTCCTGACTTTC

len: 14
v_gene: TRBV5-1
j_gene: TRBJ2-1
d_gene: TRBD2
abundance: NA
CDR3aa: CASYPGTSHNEQFF
CDR3nt: TGCGCCAGCTATCCAGGGACTAGCCACAATGAGCAGTTCTTC

len: 15
v_gene: TRBV5-1
j_gene: TRBJ1-1
d_gene: NA
abundance: few
CDR3aa: CASSLAGALFDEAFF
CDR3nt: TGCGCCAGCAGCTTGGCAGGGGCCCTATTCGATGAAGCTTTCTTT

len: 13
v_gene: TRBV27
j_gene: TRBJ2-3
d_gene: NA
abundance: NA
CDR3aa: CASSFSNADTQYF
CDR3nt: TGTGCCAGCAGTTTTTCTAACGCAGATACGCAGTATTTT

len: 11
v_gene: TRBV20-1
j_gene: TRBJ1-3
d_gene: TRBD1
abundance: once
CDR3aa: CSARLGTGDLF
CDR3nt: TGCAGTGCTAGACTCGGGACAGGGGATCTCTTT

len: 14
v_gene: TRBV7-9
j_gene: TRBJ2-3
d_gene: TRBD1
abundance: NA
CDR3aa: CASSLGQPTDTQYF
CDR3nt: TGTGCCAGCAGCTTGGGACAGCCCACAGATACGCAGTATTTT

len: 17
v_gene: TRBV5-1
j_gene: TRBJ2-3
d_gene: TRBD2
abundance: NA
CDR3aa: CASSPGTSGLSTDTQYF
CDR3nt: TGCGCCAGCAGCCCCGGGACTAGCGGTCTTAGCACAGATACGCAGTATTTT

len: 16
v_gene: TRBV4-1
j_gene: TRBJ2-6
d_gene: NA
abundance: few
CDR3aa: CASSQDRHSGANVLTF
CDR3nt: TGCGCCAGCAGCCAAGATAGACACTCTGGGGCCAACGTCCTGACTTTC

len: 15
v_gene: TRBV7-9
j_gene: TRBJ2-5
d_gene: NA
abundance: NA
CDR3aa: CASSLFGGSKETQYF
CDR3nt: TGTGCCAGCAGCTTATTTGGGGGGAGCAAAGAGACCCAGTACTTC

len: 13
v_gene: TRBV27
j_gene: TRBJ1-2
d_gene: NA
abundance: once
CDR3aa: CASKDAGVYGYTF
CDR3nt: TGTGCCAGCAAGGATGCGGGGGTCTATGGCTACACCTTC